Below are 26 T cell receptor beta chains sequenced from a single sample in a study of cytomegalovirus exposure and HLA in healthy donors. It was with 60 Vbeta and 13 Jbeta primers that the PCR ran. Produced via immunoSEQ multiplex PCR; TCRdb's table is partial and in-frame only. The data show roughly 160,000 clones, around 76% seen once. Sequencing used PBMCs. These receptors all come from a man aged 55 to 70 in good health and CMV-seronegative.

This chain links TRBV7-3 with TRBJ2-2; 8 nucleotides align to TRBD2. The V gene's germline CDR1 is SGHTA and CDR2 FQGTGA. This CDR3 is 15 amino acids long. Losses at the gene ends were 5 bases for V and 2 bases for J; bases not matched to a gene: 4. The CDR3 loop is CASSPTSGNTGELFF. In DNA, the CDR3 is TGTGCCAGCAGCCCCACTAGCGGAAACACCGGGGAGCTGTTTTTT.

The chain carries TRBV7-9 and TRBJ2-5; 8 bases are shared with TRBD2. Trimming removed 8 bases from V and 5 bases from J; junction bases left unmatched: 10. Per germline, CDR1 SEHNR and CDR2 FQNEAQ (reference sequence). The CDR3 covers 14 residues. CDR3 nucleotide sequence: TGTGCCAGCGGCTATACTAGCGGACCTGAGACCCAGTACTTC. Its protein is CASGYTSGPETQYF.

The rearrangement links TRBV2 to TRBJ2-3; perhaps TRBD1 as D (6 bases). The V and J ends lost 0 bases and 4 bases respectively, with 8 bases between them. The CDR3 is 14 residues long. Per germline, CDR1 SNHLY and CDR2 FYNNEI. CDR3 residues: CASSEAQGPDTQYF. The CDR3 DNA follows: TGTGCCAGCAGTGAAGCGCAGGGGCCAGATACGCAGTATTTT.

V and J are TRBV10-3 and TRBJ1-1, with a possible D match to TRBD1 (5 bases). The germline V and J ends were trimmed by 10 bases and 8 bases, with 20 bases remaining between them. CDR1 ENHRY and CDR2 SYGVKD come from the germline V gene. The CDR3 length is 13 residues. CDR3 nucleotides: TGTGCCACTTCGGACACCTCGAGTGCCGAAGCTTTCTTT. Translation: CATSDTSSAEAFF.

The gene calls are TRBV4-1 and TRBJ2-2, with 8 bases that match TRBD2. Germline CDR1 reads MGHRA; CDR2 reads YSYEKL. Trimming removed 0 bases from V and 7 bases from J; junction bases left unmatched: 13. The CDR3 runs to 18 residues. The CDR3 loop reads CASSQERAGRVVGGELFF. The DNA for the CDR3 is TGCGCCAGCAGCCAAGAGCGTGCCGGGAGGGTAGTTGGCGGGGAGCTGTTTTTT.

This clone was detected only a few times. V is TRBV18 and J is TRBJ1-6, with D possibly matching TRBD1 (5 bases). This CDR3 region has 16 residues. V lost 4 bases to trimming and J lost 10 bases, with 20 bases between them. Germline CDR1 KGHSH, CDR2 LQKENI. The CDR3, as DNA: TGTGCCAGCTCACGGACGGCGGACACCATAGGGTCACCCCTCCACTTT. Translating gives CASSRTADTIGSPLHF.

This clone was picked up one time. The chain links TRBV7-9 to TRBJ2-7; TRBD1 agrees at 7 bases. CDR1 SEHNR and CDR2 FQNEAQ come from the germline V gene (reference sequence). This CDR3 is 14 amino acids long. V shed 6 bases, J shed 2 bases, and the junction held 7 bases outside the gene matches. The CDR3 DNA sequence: TGTGCCAGCAGTTTCTGGGGACAGACCTACGAGCAGTACTTC. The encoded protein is CASSFWGQTYEQYF.

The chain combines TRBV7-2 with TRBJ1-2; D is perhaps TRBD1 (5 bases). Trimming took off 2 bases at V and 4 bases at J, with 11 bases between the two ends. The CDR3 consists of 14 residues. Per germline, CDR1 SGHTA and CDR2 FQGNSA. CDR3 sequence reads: CASSLPGLSYGYTF. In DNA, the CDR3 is TGTGCCAGCAGCTTACCAGGGCTTTCCTATGGCTACACCTTC.

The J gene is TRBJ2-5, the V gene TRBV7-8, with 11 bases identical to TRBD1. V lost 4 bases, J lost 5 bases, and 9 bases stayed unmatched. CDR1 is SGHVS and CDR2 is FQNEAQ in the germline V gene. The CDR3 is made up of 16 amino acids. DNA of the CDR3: TGTGCCAGCAGCTCGACCGGGACAGGGGGGTGGGAGACCCAGTACTTC. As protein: CASSSTGTGGWETQYF.

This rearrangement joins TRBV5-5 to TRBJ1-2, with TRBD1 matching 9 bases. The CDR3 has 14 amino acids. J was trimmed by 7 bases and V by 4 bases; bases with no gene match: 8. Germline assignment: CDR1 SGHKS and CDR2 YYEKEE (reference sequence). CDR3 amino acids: CASSLGGTGLGYTF. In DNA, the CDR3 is TGTGCCAGCAGCCTAGGCGGGACAGGGCTTGGCTACACCTTC.

CDR3 coding DNA: TGCGCCAGCAGCCTACGGGGACAAGAGACCCAGTACTTC. It codes for CASSLRGQETQYF. The chain links TRBV4-3 to TRBJ2-5; D may be TRBD2 (5 bases). The CDR3 loop spans 13 amino acids. Germline-derived CDR1 and CDR2 are LGHNA and YSLEER. V was cut by 4 bases and J by 2 bases, with 8 bases left in between.

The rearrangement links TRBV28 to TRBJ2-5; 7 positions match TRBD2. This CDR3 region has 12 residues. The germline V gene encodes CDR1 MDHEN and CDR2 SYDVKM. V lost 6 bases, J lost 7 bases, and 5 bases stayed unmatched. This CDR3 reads CASSRAGATQYF. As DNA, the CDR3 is TGTGCCAGCAGCCGGGCGGGAGCGACCCAGTACTTC.

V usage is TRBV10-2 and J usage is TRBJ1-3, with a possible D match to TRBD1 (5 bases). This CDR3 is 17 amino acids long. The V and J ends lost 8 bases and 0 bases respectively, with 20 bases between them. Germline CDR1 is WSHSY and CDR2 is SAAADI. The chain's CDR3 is CASFPGGRVSSGNTIYF. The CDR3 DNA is TGCGCCAGCTTTCCCGGGGGAAGGGTAAGCTCTGGAAACACCATATATTTT.

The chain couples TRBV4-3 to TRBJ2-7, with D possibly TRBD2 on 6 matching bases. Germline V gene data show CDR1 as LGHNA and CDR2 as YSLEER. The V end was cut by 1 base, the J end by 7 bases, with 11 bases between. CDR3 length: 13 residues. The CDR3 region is CASSQAGTPEQYF. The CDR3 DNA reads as TGCGCCAGCAGCCAAGCCGGGACTCCAGAGCAGTACTTC.

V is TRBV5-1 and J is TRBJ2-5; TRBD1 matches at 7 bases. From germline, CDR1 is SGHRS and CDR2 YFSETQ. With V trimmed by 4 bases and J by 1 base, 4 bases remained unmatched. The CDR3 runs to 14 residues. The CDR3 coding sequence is TGCGCCAGCAGCCCTGACAGGGCCCAAGAGACCCAGTACTTC. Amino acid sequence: CASSPDRAQETQYF.

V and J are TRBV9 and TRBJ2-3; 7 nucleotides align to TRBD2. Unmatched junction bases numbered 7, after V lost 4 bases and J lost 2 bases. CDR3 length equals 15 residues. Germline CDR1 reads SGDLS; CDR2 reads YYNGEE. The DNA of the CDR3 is TGTGCCAGCAGCCTCTCAGCGGGACTCACAGATACGCAGTATTTT. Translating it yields CASSLSAGLTDTQYF.

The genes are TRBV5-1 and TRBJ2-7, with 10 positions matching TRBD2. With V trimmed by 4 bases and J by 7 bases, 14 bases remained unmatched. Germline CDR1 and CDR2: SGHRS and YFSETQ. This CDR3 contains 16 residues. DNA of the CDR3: TGCGCCAGCAGCGTTGGGCCTAGCGGGAGTACGAGGGAGCAGTACTTC. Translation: CASSVGPSGSTREQYF. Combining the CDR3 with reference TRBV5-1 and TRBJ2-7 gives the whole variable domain KAGVTQTPRYLIKTRGQQVTLSCSPISGHRSVSWYQQTPGQGLQFLFEYFSETQRNKGNFPGRFSGRQFSNSRSEMNVSTLELGDSALYLCASSVGPSGSTREQYFGPGTRLTVT.

CDR3 residues: CAWNGGGTDTQYF. CDR3 sequence (DNA): TGTGCCTGGAACGGGGGGGGCACAGATACGCAGTATTTT. This rearrangement joins TRBV30 to TRBJ2-3; 8 bases are a match to TRBD2. Germline V CDR1 and CDR2: GTSNPN, SVGIG (reference sequence). The V segment lost 4 bases and the J segment 1 base; nucleotides outside the gene matches: 1. The CDR3 length is 13 residues.

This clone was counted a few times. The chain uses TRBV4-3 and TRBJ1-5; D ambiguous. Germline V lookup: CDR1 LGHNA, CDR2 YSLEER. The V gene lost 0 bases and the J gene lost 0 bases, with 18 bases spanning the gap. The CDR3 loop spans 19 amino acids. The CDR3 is CASSQEGAATPDSNQPQHF. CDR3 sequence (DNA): TGCGCCAGCAGCCAAGAGGGTGCGGCGACCCCCGATAGCAATCAGCCCCAGCATTTT.

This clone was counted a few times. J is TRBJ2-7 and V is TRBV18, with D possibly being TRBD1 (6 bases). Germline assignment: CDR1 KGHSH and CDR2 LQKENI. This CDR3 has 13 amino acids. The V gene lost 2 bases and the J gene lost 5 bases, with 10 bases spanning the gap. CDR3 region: CASSPGGVHEQYF. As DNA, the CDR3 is TGTGCCAGCTCACCAGGGGGCGTGCACGAGCAGTACTTC.

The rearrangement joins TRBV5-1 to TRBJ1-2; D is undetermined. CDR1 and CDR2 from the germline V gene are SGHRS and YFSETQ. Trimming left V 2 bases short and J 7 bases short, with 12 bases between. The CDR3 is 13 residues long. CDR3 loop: CASSLRPEGGYTF. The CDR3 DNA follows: TGCGCCAGCAGCTTACGGCCGGAGGGTGGCTACACCTTC.

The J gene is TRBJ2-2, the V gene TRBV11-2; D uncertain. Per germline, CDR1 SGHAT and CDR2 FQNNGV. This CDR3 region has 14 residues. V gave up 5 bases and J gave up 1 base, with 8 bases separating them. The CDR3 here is CASSPHLNTGELFF. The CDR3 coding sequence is TGTGCCAGCAGCCCCCACTTGAACACCGGGGAGCTGTTTTTT.

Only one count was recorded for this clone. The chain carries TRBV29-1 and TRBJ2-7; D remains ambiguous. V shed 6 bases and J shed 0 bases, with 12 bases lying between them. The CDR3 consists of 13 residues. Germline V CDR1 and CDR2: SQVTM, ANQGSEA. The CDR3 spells CSVGGTYSYEQYF. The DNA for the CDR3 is TGCAGCGTCGGTGGTACTTACTCCTACGAGCAGTACTTC.

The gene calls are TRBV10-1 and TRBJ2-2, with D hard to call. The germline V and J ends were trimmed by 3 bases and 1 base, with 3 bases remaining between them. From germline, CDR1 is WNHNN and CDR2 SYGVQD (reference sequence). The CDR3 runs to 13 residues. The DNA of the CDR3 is TGCGCCAGCAGTGATCGGAACACCGGGGAGCTGTTTTTT. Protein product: CASSDRNTGELFF.

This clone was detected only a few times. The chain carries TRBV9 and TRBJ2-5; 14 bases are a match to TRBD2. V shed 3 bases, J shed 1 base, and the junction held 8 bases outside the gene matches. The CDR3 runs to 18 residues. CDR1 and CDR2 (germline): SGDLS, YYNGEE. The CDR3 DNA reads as TGTGCCAGCAGCGCACCACCCGGGACTAGCGGGGGCCAAGAGACCCAGTACTTC. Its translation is CASSAPPGTSGGQETQYF.

The CDR3 DNA reads TGTGCCAGCAGTTTAGCGGGACGCACAGATACGCAGTATTTT. Translated: CASSLAGRTDTQYF. V and J are TRBV28 and TRBJ2-3; a weak D match, TRBD2 (6 bases). The CDR3 sequence is 14 residues long. Trimming pared 2 bases from V and 1 base from J, leaving 7 bases between. The germline V gene encodes CDR1 MDHEN and CDR2 SYDVKM.